One sample yielded the 14 T cell receptor beta chains listed below, sequenced in a study of blood T cells in healthy people across ages. Alongside a J-beta primer mix, a sample-barcoded 5' primer served in a second PCR lasting about 6 to 12 cycles. TCRdb redid the calling of the 5' RACE reads with MiXCR, one entry per CDR3 protein. Altogether about 580,000 distinct CDR3 sequences are present, under 55% being singletons, with the ten largest covering 20% to 25%. The sample comprised blood. These receptors originate from a man older than 75 in good health.

This clonotype was detected only a few times. CDR3 residues: CSAPPRGAEEQYF. The CDR3 region has the DNA TGCAGTGCTCCCCCGCGGGGGGCCGAGGAGCAGTACTTC. The chain recombines TRBV20-1 with TRBJ2-7; 8 positions match TRBD2. With 5 bases clipped from V and 7 bases from J, the junction kept 10 bases outside the gene matches. The CDR3 sequence is 13 residues long. Looked up from germline, CDR1 is DFQATT and CDR2 is SNEGSKA (reference sequence).

The rearrangement uses TRBV6-2 or TRBV6-3 and TRBJ2-1, with D maybe TRBD2 (6 bases). Germline V gives CDR1 MNHEY, CDR2 SVGEGT. CDR3 length equals 15 residues. V lost 9 bases and J 2 bases, leaving 17 bases between the germline ends. CDR3 region: CASSPPGGTYNEQFF. CDR3 nucleotides: TGTGCCAGTAGTCCCCCCGGGGGTACCTACAATGAGCAGTTCTTC.

This clonotype was seen a handful of times. The chain employs TRBV2 and TRBJ2-3; 10 nucleotides line up with TRBD1. The CDR3 contains 13 residues. V trimming: 8 bases; J trimming: 6 bases; junction bases outside the gene matches: 5. Germline V CDR1 and CDR2: SNHLY, FYNNEI. The DNA for the CDR3 is TGTGCCAGCGGGACAGGGGTTGCCGATACGCAGTATTTT. Protein sequence: CASGTGVADTQYF. The variable domain in full, with the rest retrieved from reference TRBV2 and TRBJ2-3, is EPEVTQTPSHQVTQMGQEVILRCVPISNHLYFYWYRQILGQKVEFLVSFYNNEISEKSEIFDDQFSVERPDGSNFTLKIRSTKLEDSAMYFCASGTGVADTQYFGPGTRLTVL.

The V and J genes are TRBV7-2 and TRBJ2-5; tentative D call: TRBD2 (6 bases). CDR3 length equals 14 residues. Trimming pared 4 bases from V and 5 bases from J, leaving 14 bases between. Germline CDR1 SGHTA, CDR2 FQGNSA. CDR3 region: CASSYTGTVETQYF. In nucleotides, the CDR3 is TGTGCCAGCAGCTACACCGGGACTGTTGAGACCCAGTACTTC.

V usage is TRBV5-1 and J usage is TRBJ2-3, with 13 bases fitting TRBD2. This CDR3 is built from 16 residues. In germline, CDR1 is SGHRS, CDR2 YFSETQ. After removal of 4 bases from V and 3 bases from J, the junction contained 5 bases not matched to a gene. CDR3 in amino acids: CASSTGTSGTTDTQYF. In DNA form, the CDR3 reads TGCGCCAGCAGCACCGGGACTAGCGGGACTACAGATACGCAGTATTTT.

On this clonotype itself: Given a much more abundant clone one base away, this may be a read error. The chain uses TRBV6-6 and TRBJ2-2, with D perhaps being TRBD1 or TRBD2 (5 bases each). Germline CDR1 reads MNHNY; CDR2 reads SVGAGI (reference sequence). The V gene lost 7 bases and the J gene lost 2 bases, with 14 bases spanning the gap. This CDR3 contains 15 residues. The CDR3 region has the DNA TGTGCCAGCACCCGGGACGACCATAACACCGGGGAGCTGTTTTTT. Translated: CASTRDDHNTGELFF.

This rearrangement joins TRBV12-3 or TRBV12-4 to TRBJ1-1; weak D call: TRBD1 (6 bases). This CDR3 comprises 12 residues. V lost 3 bases to trimming and J lost 8 bases, with 10 bases between them. The CDR3 protein is CASSLTGAEAFF. Here the CDR3 DNA reads TGTGCCAGCAGTTTGACAGGAGCAGAAGCTTTCTTT.

This chain uses TRBV12-3 or TRBV12-4 with TRBJ1-4; D gene uncertain. V was shortened by 6 bases and J by 7 bases, with 21 bases between the two germline ends. CDR3 length equals 16 residues. As DNA, the CDR3 is TGTGCCAGCAGCCCGGACTTCCAAGGATTATTTGAAAAACTGTTTTTT. It yields the protein CASSPDFQGLFEKLFF.

This clonotype was detected only a few times. The chain uses TRBV20-1 and TRBJ2-1; a possible D gene is TRBD2 (6 bases). This CDR3 has 13 amino acids. Germline CDR1 DFQATT, CDR2 SNEGSKA (reference sequence). V was trimmed by 1 base and J by 7 bases, leaving 11 bases between them. CDR3 protein: CSARGSAGNEQFF. The CDR3 DNA reads TGCAGTGCTAGAGGGAGTGCGGGAAATGAGCAGTTCTTC.

The V gene is TRBV12-3 or TRBV12-4, the J gene TRBJ2-2; D unresolved. V was clipped by 3 bases and J by 6 bases, with 11 bases between them. CDR3 length: 14 amino acids. The CDR3 reads CASSLASSSGELFF. Here the CDR3 DNA reads TGTGCCAGCAGTTTGGCTAGTTCGTCCGGGGAGCTGTTTTTT.

CDR3: CSAIGTSGSYEQYF. The CDR3 DNA sequence: TGCAGTGCTATCGGGACTAGCGGATCCTACGAGCAGTACTTC. The V call is TRBV20-1, the J call TRBJ2-7, with 11 positions matching TRBD2. V gave up 4 bases and J gave up 1 base; unmatched junction bases: 3. CDR3 length: 14 amino acids. CDR1 is DFQATT, CDR2 SNEGSKA, per germline (reference sequence).

A note on this clonotype: This may come from a read error, since a much larger clone is one base off. The chain recombines TRBV6-6 with TRBJ2-2; D possibly matches TRBD1 or TRBD2 (5 bases each). Germline assignment: CDR1 MNHNY and CDR2 SVGAGI (reference sequence). Trimming left V 10 bases short and J 0 bases short, with 18 bases between. CDR3 length: 16 residues. CDR3 in DNA: TGTGCCACCCTCCGGGGCCTAGGGCCGAACACCGGGGAGCTGTTTTTT. Translated, it gives CATLRGLGPNTGELFF.

This chain links TRBV7-2 with TRBJ2-5; TRBD2 matches at 11 bases. This CDR3 comprises 15 residues. The germline gives CDR1 SGHTA, CDR2 FQGNSA. V dropped 3 bases and J dropped 2; count of bases not matched to a gene: 2. CDR3 loop: CASSLIAGGQETQYF. The CDR3, as DNA: TGTGCCAGCAGCTTGATAGCGGGGGGGCAAGAGACCCAGTACTTC.

This clonotype was observed a few times. The V and J genes are TRBV27 and TRBJ2-5; D ambiguous. Between the trimmed V and J ends, which lost 0 bases and 6 bases, there was a span of 8 bases. The germline V gene encodes CDR1 MNHEY and CDR2 SMNVEV (reference sequence). CDR3 size: 13 residues. CDR3: CASSLSSVKTQYF. The CDR3 bases are TGTGCCAGCAGTTTATCCAGCGTGAAGACCCAGTACTTC.